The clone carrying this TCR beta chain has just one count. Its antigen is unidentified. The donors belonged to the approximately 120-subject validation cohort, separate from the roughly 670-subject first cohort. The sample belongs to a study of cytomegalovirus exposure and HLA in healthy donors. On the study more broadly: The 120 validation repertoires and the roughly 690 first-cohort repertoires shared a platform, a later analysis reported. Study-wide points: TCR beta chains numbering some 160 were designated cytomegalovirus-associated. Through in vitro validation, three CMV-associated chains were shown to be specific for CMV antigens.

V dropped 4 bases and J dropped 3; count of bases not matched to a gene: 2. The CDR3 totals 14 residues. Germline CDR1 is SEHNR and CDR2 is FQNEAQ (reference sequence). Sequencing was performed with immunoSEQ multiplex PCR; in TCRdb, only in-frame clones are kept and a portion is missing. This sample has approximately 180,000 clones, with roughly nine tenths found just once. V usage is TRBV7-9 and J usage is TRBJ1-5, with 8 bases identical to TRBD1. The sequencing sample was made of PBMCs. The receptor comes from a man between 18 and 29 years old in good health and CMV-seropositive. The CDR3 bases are TGTGCCAGCAGCTCGACAGGGGACAATCAGCCCCAGCATTTT. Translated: CASSSTGDNQPQHF. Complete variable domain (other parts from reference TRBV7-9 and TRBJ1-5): DTGVSQNPRHKITKRGQNVTFRCDPISEHNRLYWYRQTLGQGPEFLTYFQNEAQLEKSRLLSDRFSAERPKGSFSTLEIQRTEQGDSAMYLCASSSTGDNQPQHFGDGTRLSIL.